The T cell receptor (beta chain) described here comes from a study of blood T cell repertoires in COVID-19. Background on the study: The study drew acute and convalescent COVID-19 samples from the United States, Italy and Spain. Sample material is recorded as cDNA or gDNA derived from T cells, B-cell-depleted T cells, or PBMCs.

V lost 8 bases and J lost 1, with 13 bases in between. Germline V gene lookup returns CDR1 LGHDT and CDR2 YNNKEL (reference sequence). This CDR3 spans 14 amino acids. Study processing details: For nucleated cells, counts were estimated from reference gene primer amplification. Method: immunoSEQ multiplex PCR; TCRdb's copy keeps in-frame clones and lacks some. That table supplies the V and J calls and clone size; D and trimming were determined from the DNA. The sample lists approximately 170,000 clones; more than 70% were seen once. This clonotype was sampled from a woman in her seventies who had recovered from COVID-19. Material: peripheral blood. The V and J genes are TRBV3-1 (or the pseudogene TRBV3-2) and TRBJ2-3; weak D call: TRBD1 (6 bases). The CDR3: CASGRDTRTDTQYF. CDR3 nucleotides: TGTGCCAGCGGCCGGGACACCCGCACAGATACGCAGTATTTT.